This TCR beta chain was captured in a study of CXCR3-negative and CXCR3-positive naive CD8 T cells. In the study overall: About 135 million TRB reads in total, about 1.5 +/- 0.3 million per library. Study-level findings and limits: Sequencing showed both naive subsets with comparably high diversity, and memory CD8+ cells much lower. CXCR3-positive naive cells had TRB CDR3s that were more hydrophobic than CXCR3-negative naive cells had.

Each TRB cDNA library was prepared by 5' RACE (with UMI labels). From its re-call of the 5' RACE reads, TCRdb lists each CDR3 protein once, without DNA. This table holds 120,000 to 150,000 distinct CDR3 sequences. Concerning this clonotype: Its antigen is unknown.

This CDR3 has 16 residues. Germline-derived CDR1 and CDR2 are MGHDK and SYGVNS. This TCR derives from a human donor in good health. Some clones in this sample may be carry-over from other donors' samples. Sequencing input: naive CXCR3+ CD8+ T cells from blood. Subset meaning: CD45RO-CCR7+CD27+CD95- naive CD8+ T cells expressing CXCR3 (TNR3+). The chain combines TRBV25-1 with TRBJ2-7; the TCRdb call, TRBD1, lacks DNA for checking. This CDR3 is CASSEYQSGGWDEQYF.